The 28 T cell receptor beta chains in this list originate from one sample, sequenced in a study of regulatory T cells in long-lasting Graves disease. Time point reported: newly diagnosed GD, antithyroid drugs for less than 3 months. The TCR library used RNA extracted from PBMCs. HTBI primers from iRepertoire and Arm-PCR of CDR3 regions yielded the TCR beta libraries. A single record per CDR3 protein comes from TCRdb applying MiXCR to the multiplex PCR reads. This repertoire shows more than 300,000 distinct CDR3 sequences, roughly 16% found once; its top ten account for about a fifth. This specimen consisted of peripheral blood mononuclear cells (PBMCs), obtained at new diagnosis, from a patient treated with antithyroid drugs. The receptors stem from a female donor with Graves disease.

Ten or more counts support this clonotype. In nucleotides, the CDR3 is TGCGCCAGCAGCCTGACGTCTTCCGGGACCAATCGTCAATCCGAGCAGTACTTC. This codes for CASSLTSSGTNRQSEQYF. The chain is built from TRBV4-1 and TRBJ2-7; either TRBD1 or TRBD2 may supply D (5 bases each). The CDR3 consists of 18 residues. Germline CDR1 is MGHRA and CDR2 is YSYEKL. V shed 4 bases and J shed 6 bases, with 28 bases lying between them.

Points on this clonotype: A read error may explain this, as a much larger clone is one base away. The V and J genes are TRBV28 and TRBJ2-3; 7 bases are a match to TRBD1. Matching the DNA end better, TRBJ2-7 makes the J call doubtful. The CDR3 length is 15 residues. CDR1 and CDR2 from the germline V gene are MDHEN and SYDVKM. DNA of the CDR3: TGTGCCAGCAGTTCCCCGGGACAGAGGCCTTACGAGCAGTACTTC. Protein sequence: CASSSPGQRPYEQYF.

This clonotype was observed at least ten times. The chain links TRBV5-4 to TRBJ2-5; D assignment may be TRBD1 or TRBD2 (5 bases each). Trimming shortened V by 4 bases and J by 5 bases, and 12 bases separated the two germline ends. Germline CDR1 SGHNT, CDR2 YYREEE (reference sequence). The CDR3 runs 13 residues. The DNA for the CDR3 is TGTGCCAGCAGCCCCGAGGGGCCGGAGACCCAGTACTTC. This gives the protein CASSPEGPETQYF.

This clonotype was found many times. The V gene is TRBV7-9, the J gene TRBJ2-1, with TRBD2 as a possible D gene (6 bases). Germline assignment: CDR1 SEHNR and CDR2 FQNEAQ (reference sequence). This CDR3 is 15 amino acids long. Trimming shortened V by 7 bases and J by 0 bases, and 13 bases separated the two germline ends. The CDR3 DNA sequence: TGTGCCAGCAAGTCGGGGGTTAGCTCCTACAATGAGCAGTTCTTC. This gives the protein CASKSGVSSYNEQFF.

This clonotype was detected many times. The chain is built from TRBV7-3 and TRBJ2-4; TRBD1 aligns across 8 bases. The V gene end was trimmed by 5 bases and the J gene end by 2 bases; junction bases not matched to a gene: 17. Germline CDR1 reads SGHTA; CDR2 reads FQGTGA. The CDR3 is made up of 19 amino acids. The CDR3 DNA follows: TGTGCCAGCAGCCCCGAGGACGGGGCGGACAGGGTGACCAAAAACATTCAGTACTTC. Translation gives CASSPEDGADRVTKNIQYF. The complete variable domain, with remaining parts taken from reference TRBV7-3 and TRBJ2-4, reads GAGVSQTPSNKVTEKGKYVELRCDPISGHTALYWYRQSLGQGPEFLIYFQGTGAADDSGLPNDRFFAVRPEGSVSTLKIQRTERGDSAVYLCASSPEDGADRVTKNIQYFGAGTRLSVL.

This clonotype was observed a handful of times. One junction end does not reproduce the germline sequence, and a read error may be involved. V and J are TRBV29-1 and TRBJ1-1; possibly TRBD1 for D (5 bases). CDR1 SQVTM and CDR2 ANQGSEA come from the germline V gene. CDR3 length equals 12 residues. DNA of the CDR3: TGCAGCGTCCTCGGGACGGTCACTGAAGCTTTATTT. As protein: CSVLGTVTEALF. The whole variable domain, remainder taken from reference TRBV29-1 and TRBJ1-1, is SAVISQKPSRDICQRGTSLTIQCQVDSQVTMMFWYRQQPGQSLTLIATANQGSEATYESGFVIDKFPISRPNLTFSTLTVSNMSPEDSSIYLCSVLGTVTEALFGQGTRLTVV.

The chain links TRBV19 to TRBJ1-1; 9 nucleotides match TRBD1. The V segment lost 5 bases and the J segment 6 bases; nucleotides outside the gene matches: 10. Per germline, CDR1 LNHDA and CDR2 SQIVND (reference sequence). The CDR3 runs 15 residues. This CDR3 reads CASSDTDRGWSEAFF. CDR3 sequence (DNA): TGTGCCAGTAGTGATACGGACAGGGGATGGTCTGAAGCTTTCTTT. Using reference TRBV19 and TRBJ1-1 for the parts outside the CDR3, the full variable domain is DGGITQSPKYLFRKEGQNVTLSCEQNLNHDAMYWYRQDPGQGLRLIYYSQIVNDFQKGDIAEGYSVSREKKESFPLTVTSAQKNPTAFYLCASSDTDRGWSEAFFGQGTRLTVV.

Many counts were recorded for this clonotype. The chain couples TRBV3-1 to TRBJ1-1, with D tentatively TRBD1 (5 bases). Trimming left V 3 bases short and J 6 bases short, with 17 bases between. CDR1 and CDR2 from the germline V gene are LGHDT and YNNKEL (reference sequence). There are 15 residues in the CDR3. The CDR3 nucleotides are TGTGCCAGCAGCCATAGACAGTTCGTGGGTTCTGAAGCTTTCTTT. Protein: CASSHRQFVGSEAFF.

In nucleotides, the CDR3 is TGTGCTAGTGGTTTTTTCCCCGCTTTCTGGGGACCGCAGTTCTTC. This gives the protein CASGFFPAFWGPQFF. The chain links TRBV12-5 to TRBJ2-1; D tentatively fits TRBD1 or TRBD2 (5 bases each). The V end was cut by 3 bases, the J end by 12 bases, with 21 bases between. CDR3 length: 15 amino acids. The germline CDR1 and CDR2 sequences are LGHNT and FRNRAP.

There are many counts of this clonotype. The chain recombines TRBV28 with TRBJ1-5; possible D gene TRBD1, 5 bases. In germline, CDR1 is MDHEN, CDR2 SYDVKM. The CDR3 consists of 16 residues. The ends were cut back, 7 bases at V and 2 bases at J, with 18 bases in the middle. The CDR3 loop is CASTLGRGVGNQPQHF. As DNA, the CDR3 is TGTGCCAGCACCCTAGGAAGGGGTGTCGGCAATCAGCCCCAGCATTTT.

In this sample, this clonotype turned up many times. The rearrangement links TRBV3-1 to TRBJ1-2, with D tentatively TRBD1 (5 bases). In germline, CDR1 is LGHDT, CDR2 YNNKEL (reference sequence). The CDR3 has 15 amino acids. Trimming shortened V by 3 bases and J by 8 bases, and 19 bases separated the two germline ends. The chain's CDR3 is CASSHEAGFERGYTF. Here the CDR3 DNA reads TGTGCCAGCAGCCATGAAGCAGGGTTCGAAAGGGGCTACACCTTC.

The table lists this clonotype with many counts. The J gene is TRBJ2-1, the V gene TRBV3-1; TRBD2 agrees at 7 bases. V was clipped by 1 base and J by 11 bases; unmatched bases: 5. Looked up from germline, CDR1 is LGHDT and CDR2 is YNNKEL (reference sequence). The CDR3 covers 13 residues. CDR3 DNA sequence: TGTGCCAGCAGCCAAGGGACTAGGTCTAAGCAGTTCTTC. As protein: CASSQGTRSKQFF.

This clonotype was observed at least ten times. The chain carries TRBV5-6 and TRBJ2-5, with 10 bases aligning to TRBD1. V lost 3 bases to trimming and J lost 9 bases; unmatched junction nucleotides: 11. Germline V gene sequence: CDR1 SGHDT, CDR2 YYEEEE. This CDR3 has 15 amino acids. This chain's CDR3 is CASSSISGTGASQYF. The CDR3 DNA reads as TGTGCCAGCAGCTCAATATCCGGGACAGGGGCCTCCCAGTACTTC.

This clonotype came up once. The rearrangement joins TRBV3-1 to TRBJ2-1; 7 bases agree with TRBD2. V trimming: 6 bases; J trimming: 3 bases; junction bases outside the gene matches: 14. The CDR3 totals 17 residues. CDR1 is LGHDT, CDR2 YNNKEL, per germline (reference sequence). The CDR3: CASSEALGGLGYNEQFF. CDR3 DNA: TGTGCCAGCAGTGAAGCGCTGGGAGGGTTGGGCTACAATGAGCAGTTCTTC.

This clonotype was observed many times. The chain links TRBV27 to TRBJ2-1; 8 positions match TRBD1. The germline gives CDR1 MNHEY, CDR2 SMNVEV (reference sequence). V lost 4 bases, J lost 6 bases, and 2 bases stayed unmatched. The CDR3 is 13 residues long. CDR3 sequence (DNA): TGTGCCAGCAGTTCGACAGGGGTCAATGAGCAGTTCTTC. Its protein product is CASSSTGVNEQFF.

Ten or more counts support this clonotype. V usage is TRBV20-1 and J usage is TRBJ2-7; unclear D gene. CDR3 length: 14 amino acids. The germline V gene has CDR1 DFQATT and CDR2 SNEGSKA (reference sequence). V dropped 3 bases and J dropped 3 bases, with 15 bases sitting between them. This CDR3 reads CSARDPRAGYEQYF. For the CDR3, the DNA is TGCAGTGCTAGGGACCCCAGAGCCGGCTACGAGCAGTACTTC.

This clonotype was found many times. The rearrangement joins TRBV6-5 to TRBJ1-2; TRBD1 agrees at 7 bases. V was pared by 4 bases and J by 2 bases, with 1 base of the junction left unmatched. Germline V gene lookup returns CDR1 MNHEY and CDR2 SVGAGI. The CDR3 runs 13 residues. The CDR3 DNA is TGTGCCAGCAGTTCACAGGGGAACTATGGCTACACCTTC. Translation: CASSSQGNYGYTF.

This clonotype came up many times. V is TRBV12-3 or TRBV12-4 and J is TRBJ2-7; 10 bases match TRBD2. CDR3 length equals 14 residues. With V trimmed by 3 bases and J by 5 bases, 4 bases remained unmatched. CDR3 sequence (DNA): TGTGCCAGCAGTTTGCTAGCGGGAGCGGACGAGCAGTACTTC. Translated, it gives CASSLLAGADEQYF.

To note about this clonotype: This probably arose from a read error, given a far larger clone one base away. V and J are TRBV14 and TRBJ2-5, with 7 nucleotides matching TRBD1. The CDR3 loop spans 14 amino acids. V lost 4 bases to trimming and J lost 3 bases; unmatched junction nucleotides: 5. Germline V gene sequence: CDR1 SGHDN, CDR2 FVKESK. The CDR3 region has the DNA TGTGCCAGCAGCCCGACAGGGCTCGAAGAGACCCAGTACTTC. Protein sequence: CASSPTGLEETQYF.

At least ten counts were recorded for this clonotype. The J gene is TRBJ1-5, the V gene TRBV5-5; 9 bases agree with TRBD1. The V gene end was trimmed by 2 bases and the J gene end by 4 bases; junction bases not matched to a gene: 4. The germline gives CDR1 SGHKS, CDR2 YYEKEE (reference sequence). The CDR3 is 15 residues long. CDR3 nucleotides: TGTGCCAGCAGCTTTATACAGGGGGCAAATCAGCCCCAGCATTTT. Translation gives CASSFIQGANQPQHF.

V and J are TRBV24-1 and TRBJ2-5; D not resolved. V was shortened by 7 bases and J by 2 bases, with 10 bases between the two germline ends. The CDR3 spans 13 residues. CDR1 is KGHDR, CDR2 SFDVKD, per germline. The CDR3: CATSRRWQETQYF. The CDR3 coding sequence is TGTGCCACCAGCCGCCGGTGGCAAGAGACCCAGTACTTC.

This chain connects TRBV10-3 to TRBJ2-5; TRBD2 might be the D (7 bases). Trimming took off 0 bases at V and 2 bases at J, with 10 bases between the two ends. The germline V gene has CDR1 ENHRY and CDR2 SYGVKD. The length of the CDR3 is 15 residues. The CDR3 region has the DNA TGTGCCATCAGTGAGTCGCGGGGGCTGCAAGAGACCCAGTACTTC. It is translated as CAISESRGLQETQYF.

This chain links TRBV7-2 with TRBJ2-1; D not certain. V was cut by 7 bases and J by 1 base, with 14 bases left in between. Germline V gene data show CDR1 as SGHTA and CDR2 as FQGNSA. The CDR3 runs 15 residues. The CDR3 is CASNSLDHSYNEQFF. CDR3 sequence (DNA): TGTGCCAGCAACTCACTGGACCATTCCTACAATGAGCAGTTCTTC.

Only a few counts were recorded for this clonotype. It may be a read error: a sequence one base away is much more abundant. The rearrangement links TRBV28 to TRBJ2-3; no firm D call. The CDR3 totals 16 residues. Germline CDR1 is MDHEN and CDR2 is SYDVKM. Trimming took 2 bases from V and 2 from J, leaving 14 bases between them. The CDR3 DNA reads as TGTGCCAGCAGTTTAGGCAGGACCCGTAACACAGATACGCAGTATTTT. Its protein is CASSLGRTRNTDTQYF.

This sequence joins TRBV10-2 and TRBJ2-7; 8 bases agree with TRBD2. Germline V gene sequence: CDR1 WSHSY, CDR2 SAAADI. The CDR3 runs to 13 residues. Germline trimming cut 8 bases from V and 3 bases from J; bases unmatched to any gene: 6. The CDR3 DNA follows: TGCGCCAGCGGCGCCACTAGCGGCTACGAGCAGTACTTC. Translated, it gives CASGATSGYEQYF.

This clonotype came up a few times. V and J are TRBV11-2 and TRBJ2-7; D call uncertain. The ends were cut back, 0 bases at V and 0 bases at J, with 6 bases in the middle. The CDR3 consists of 14 residues. Germline V CDR1 and CDR2: SGHAT, FQNNGV. CDR3 loop: CASSLEVSSYEQYF. CDR3 DNA sequence: TGTGCCAGCAGCTTAGAAGTTAGCTCCTACGAGCAGTACTTC.

This clonotype was observed many times. One junction end disagrees with the germline gene, perhaps due to a read error. This chain joins TRBV12-3 or TRBV12-4 and TRBJ2-2; D is perhaps TRBD1 or TRBD2 (5 bases each). CDR3 length: 16 residues. In nucleotides, the CDR3 is TGTGCCAGCAGCTTAGTAAGGGGACCGAACACCGGGGAGCTGTTTTTT. Its protein product is CASSLVRGPNTGELFF.

The J gene is TRBJ2-1, the V gene TRBV5-1; D remains unclear. The CDR3 runs 14 residues. Trimming took 0 bases from V and 5 from J, leaving 9 bases between them. CDR1 and CDR2 (germline): SGHRS, YFSETQ. The chain's CDR3 is CASSLGDTHNEQFF. The CDR3, as DNA: TGCGCCAGCAGCTTGGGAGACACTCACAATGAGCAGTTCTTC.